The rows below give T cell receptor beta chains drawn from one sample of a study of CD8+ T cells in alopecia areata. Sequenced by immunoSEQ multiplex PCR; TCRdb stores in-frame clones only, minus some. The repertoire consists of around 210,000 clones, with 55% to 70% occurring once and the leading ten covering about 4%. The sequences come from CD4+ T cells sorted from blood, collected at week 4, from a patient treated with tofacitinib. Every receptor here comes from a human donor with alopecia areata. Both conserved end residues are part of each CDR3. A D gene is named only where the DNA matches it firmly. The listing skips clone size in some rows; elsewhere it reads once, few, many or a size class.

D	V	J	size	DNA	CDR3
NA	TRBV5-1	TRBJ1-2	NA	TGCGCCAGCAGCTTGGCGGGAGAGTATGGCTACACCTTC	CASSLAGEYGYTF
TRBD1	TRBV29-1	TRBJ1-1	NA	TGCAGCGTTGGCCTAGGGACAGCGAACACTGAAGCTTTCTTT	CSVGLGTANTEAFF
NA	TRBV9	TRBJ2-1	NA	TGTGCCAGCAGCGTGGGCCTCGGACAGCAGCAGTTCTTC	CASSVGLGQQQFF
NA	TRBV2	TRBJ1-4	once	TGTGCCAGCAGTCAGGAGCACCGGGGAAAACTGTTTTTT	CASSQEHRGKLFF
TRBD2	TRBV4-2	TRBJ2-3	NA	TGTGCCAGCAGCCAACCTAGCGGGGGGAAAACAAGCACAGATACGCAGTATTTT	CASSQPSGGKTSTDTQYF
TRBD2	TRBV7-2	TRBJ2-7	NA	TGTGCCAGCAGCTCCGGGACTAGCGGTATTTACGAGCAGTACTTC	CASSSGTSGIYEQYF
TRBD2	TRBV19	TRBJ2-3	NA	TGTGCCAGCCGGAGACTAGCGGGGGCAACTAGCACAGATACGCAGTATTTT	CASRRLAGATSTDTQYF
NA	TRBV7-6	TRBJ2-5	NA	TGTGCCAGCAGCTCGCGTCCCCGGGGGGAGACCCAGTACTTC	CASSSRPRGETQYF
NA	TRBV6-5	TRBJ1-3	few	TGTGCCAGCAGTTACGACACGGTGTTCTCTGGAAACACCATATATTTT	CASSYDTVFSGNTIYF
NA	TRBV5-4	TRBJ2-2	NA	TGTGCCAGCAGCTTGGGGCGGGGAGCGAACACCGGGGAGCTGTTTTTT	CASSLGRGANTGELFF
NA	TRBV7-2	TRBJ2-1	NA	TGTGCCAGCAGCTTAACGTCCGGTGAGGACCGTCAGTTCTTC	CASSLTSGEDRQFF
NA	TRBV20-1	TRBJ1-1	NA	TGCAGTGCTACACAAAACACTGAAGCTTTCTTT	CSATQNTEAFF
TRBD2	TRBV6-6	TRBJ2-1	once	TGTGCCAGCAGTTACGGCGGGGGCTCCTACAATGAGCAGTTCTTC	CASSYGGGSYNEQFF
NA	TRBV7-2	TRBJ1-2	few	TGTGCCAGCAGCTTACTAGGGGAAAGCTACACCTTC	CASSLLGESYTF
NA	TRBV7-2	TRBJ2-7	few	TGTGCCAGCAGTCCCCAGTCCGGGGTGACATACGAGCAGTACTTC	CASSPQSGVTYEQYF
NA	TRBV13	TRBJ1-4	NA	TGTGCCAGCAGCGCAGGGATGGGAGAGGAAAAACTGTTTTTT	CASSAGMGEEKLFF
TRBD1	TRBV29-1	TRBJ2-3	NA	TGCAGCGTTAGTCTGACAGGGGGCTACCCAGATACGCAGTATTTT	CSVSLTGGYPDTQYF
TRBD2	TRBV7-2	TRBJ2-5	few	TGTGCCAGCAGCCCCTCGGGAGGGGCGGCGACCCAGTACTTC	CASSPSGGAATQYF
TRBD1	TRBV7-2	TRBJ2-5	NA	TGTGCCAGCAGCTTAGGGACAGGGGCGGAGACCCAGTACTTC	CASSLGTGAETQYF
NA	TRBV7-2	TRBJ2-3	NA	TGTGCCAGCAGCTTAGCCTACACAGATACGCAGTATTTT	CASSLAYTDTQYF
TRBD1	TRBV5-4	TRBJ1-2	NA	TGTGCCAGCAGCGTGACAGGGGGCGACTATGGCTACACCTTC	CASSVTGGDYGYTF
NA	TRBV4-3	TRBJ2-2	NA	TGCGCCAGCAGCCAAGATTACAGCCCGAACACCGGGGAGCTGTTTTTT	CASSQDYSPNTGELFF
TRBD2	TRBV9	TRBJ2-5	few	TGTGCCAGCAGCGCCAGACTAGCGGGGGGCCGGGAGACCCAGTACTTC	CASSARLAGGRETQYF
TRBD1	TRBV2	TRBJ2-3	NA	TGTGCCAGCGGACTGGCAGGGGGTGGGACAGATACGCAGTATTTT	CASGLAGGGTDTQYF
NA	TRBV2	TRBJ1-4	once	TGTGCCAGCAGTGAACATCGGGACCCTCTATATGAAAAACTGTTTTTT	CASSEHRDPLYEKLFF
TRBD1	TRBV29-1	TRBJ2-2	NA	TGCAGCGTCAGCCCGGGACAGCGCATATCGAACACCGGGGAGCTGTTTTTT	CSVSPGQRISNTGELFF
NA	TRBV6-5	TRBJ1-2	NA	TGTGCCAGCAGTTACGCATCAGGGGTTAGCTATGGCTACACCTTC	CASSYASGVSYGYTF
NA	TRBV2	TRBJ2-1	NA	TGTGCCAGCAGTCAGGAGCGGCCCAATGAGCAGTTCTTC	CASSQERPNEQFF
NA	TRBV30	TRBJ2-5	NA	TGTGCCTGGAGTGTTATCAGTAGTGCCGAGGGGAGAGAGACCCAGTACTTC	CAWSVISSAEGRETQYF
NA	TRBV9	TRBJ1-1	NA	TGTGCCAGCAGCGCCCAAAGTGTGGGAAACACTGAAGCTTTCTTT	CASSAQSVGNTEAFF
NA	TRBV23-1	TRBJ1-5	NA	TGCGCCAGCAGCGGGTACCCCAATCAGCCCCAGCATTTT	CASSGYPNQPQHF
NA	TRBV9	TRBJ2-5	NA	TGTGCCAGCAGCGTAGCGGGGGAAGAGACCCAGTACTTC	CASSVAGEETQYF
NA	TRBV5-6	TRBJ2-4	NA	TGTGCCAGCAGCTTGTCTCGACGAGGCCTTGTGATAAACATTCAGTACTTC	CASSLSRRGLVINIQYF
NA	TRBV10-3	TRBJ2-5	NA	TGTGCCATCAGTGACCGAGCCGGGACCCCGGGAGAGACCCAGTACTTC	CAISDRAGTPGETQYF
NA	TRBV2	TRBJ2-7	few	TGTGCCAGCATGAGAGGGGAATCCTACGAGCAGTACTTC	CASMRGESYEQYF
TRBD1	TRBV2	TRBJ2-1	NA	TGTGCCAGCAGCCAAGACCCCGGGACAGGGTTTAATGAGCAGTTCTTC	CASSQDPGTGFNEQFF
NA	TRBV2	TRBJ1-1	NA	TGTGCCAGCAGGGACACAGAAAACACTGAAGCTTTCTTT	CASRDTENTEAFF
NA	TRBV29-1	TRBJ1-1	NA	TGCAGCGTCGAGGACAGCCGGAACACTGAAGCTTTCTTT	CSVEDSRNTEAFF
NA	TRBV7-9	TRBJ2-3	NA	TGTGCCAGCAGGGTGTTAGATACGCAGTATTTT	CASRVLDTQYF
TRBD1	TRBV6-5	TRBJ1-1	NA	TGTGCCAGCAGTTATTCGACAGGGTCTGAAGCTTTCTTT	CASSYSTGSEAFF
NA	TRBV6-1	TRBJ1-2	NA	TGTGCCAGCGGTACGCGGCTGGACTCCTTC	CASGTRLDSF
NA	TRBV2	TRBJ2-5	NA	TGTGCCAGCAGTCGGGGCGCGGAGACCCAGTACTTC	CASSRGAETQYF
NA	TRBV9	TRBJ1-2	NA	TGTGCCAGCAGCGTAGCGGGGCACGCTAACTATGGCTACACCTTC	CASSVAGHANYGYTF
TRBD1	TRBV11-2	TRBJ2-5	NA	TGTGCCAGCAGCCCAGCCACAGGGGGGGAGACCCAGTACTTC	CASSPATGGETQYF
NA	TRBV2	TRBJ2-5	NA	TGTGCCAGCACGAGACTATCAGAGACCCAGTACTTC	CASTRLSETQYF
NA	TRBV4-1	TRBJ2-1	once	TGCGCCAGCAGCAAGGACATGAGCTCCTACAATGAGCAGTTCTTC	CASSKDMSSYNEQFF
NA	TRBV27	TRBJ2-5	once	TGTGCCAGCAGTTCTCGGGTCCGAGAGACCCAGTACTTC	CASSSRVRETQYF
NA	TRBV19	TRBJ2-4	few	TGTGCCACCTCGTTATGGGGCAAAAACATTCAGTACTTC	CATSLWGKNIQYF
TRBD1	TRBV2	TRBJ1-2	NA	TGTGCCAGCAGTGGGACAGGGTCTCGTGGCTACACCTTC	CASSGTGSRGYTF
NA	TRBV29-1	TRBJ2-3	NA	TGCAGCGTTGTTTTCGCAGATACGCAGTATTTT	CSVVFADTQYF
NA	TRBV18	TRBJ1-5	NA	TGTGCCAGCTCACGCGGGGCCGAGCAGCCCCAGCATTTT	CASSRGAEQPQHF